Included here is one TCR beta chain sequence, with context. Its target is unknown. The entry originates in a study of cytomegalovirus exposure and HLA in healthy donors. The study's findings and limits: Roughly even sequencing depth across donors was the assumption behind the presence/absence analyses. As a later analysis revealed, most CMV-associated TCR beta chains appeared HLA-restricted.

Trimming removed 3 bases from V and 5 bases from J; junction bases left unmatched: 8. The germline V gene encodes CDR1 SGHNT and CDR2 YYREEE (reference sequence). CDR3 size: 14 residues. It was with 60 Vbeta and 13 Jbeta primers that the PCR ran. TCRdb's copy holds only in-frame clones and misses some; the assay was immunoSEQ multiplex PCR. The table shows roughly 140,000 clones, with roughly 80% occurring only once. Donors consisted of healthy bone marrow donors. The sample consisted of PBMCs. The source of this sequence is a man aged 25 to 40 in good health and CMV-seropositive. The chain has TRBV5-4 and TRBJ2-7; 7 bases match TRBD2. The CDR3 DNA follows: TGTGCCAGCAGCTCCGGGGGGTTGGGTGACGAGCAGTACTTC. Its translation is CASSSGGLGDEQYF.